This T cell receptor beta chain was recovered during a study of molecular identifiers for immune sequencing clone quantification. Listed TCR primers, together with previously described methods, were used for the bulk TCR libraries. TCRdb passed the PCR reads through MiXCR, listing each CDR3 protein once. The sample includes about 630,000 distinct CDR3 sequences, around 25% of them seen just once. This CDR3 has 12 residues. The germline gives CDR1 MNHNS, CDR2 SASEGT. Trimming left V 7 bases short and J 4 bases short, with 11 bases between. Libraries of naive CD8 cells were prepared from around 20,000 to 1,000,000 sorted cells using 10%, 30% or 50% RNA.

The sequence came from a human donor in good health. Some libraries in this study had Jurkat cell RNA spiked in. The specimen was naive CD8+ T cells from blood, with Jurkat cell RNA spiked in. Subset denoted: FACS-sorted CD8+CD4-CCR7+CD45RA+ naive T cells. V usage is TRBV6-1 and J usage is TRBJ2-7; the D call may be TRBD1 or TRBD2 (6 bases each). This CDR3 reads CASNPGAYEQYF. In DNA form, the CDR3 reads TGTGCCAGCAACCCGGGGGCTTACGAGCAGTACTTC.